These T cell receptor beta chains were read from a single sample in a study of OX40 agonist ivuxolimab in advanced cancers. Libraries were prepared by immunoSEQ multiplex PCR; TCRdb keeps only in-frame clonotypes and omits some of them. The sample lists around 50,000 clones; 80% to 90% were seen once. Source: CD4+ or CD8+ T cells sorted from blood, taken in a trial of the OX40 agonist ivuxolimab. The receptors come from an adult with an advanced solid tumor such as melanoma, head and neck, liver or kidney cancer. The CDR3 runs from the conserved cysteine through the conserved F or W. The D gene is left open where the match is weak. Some rows mark clone size as missing; the rest say once, few, many or name a class of expanded clone.

V	D	J	size	CDR3	DNA
TRBV28	TRBD2	TRBJ2-3	-	CASSLITGGPTDTQYF	TGTGCCAGCAGTTTAATAACGGGAGGACCGACAGATACGCAGTATTTT
TRBV7-2	-	TRBJ1-3	-	CASSPGVIRNTIYF	TGTGCCAGCAGCCCAGGGGTAATTAGAAACACCATATATTTT
TRBV11-1	-	TRBJ1-1	few	CASQSLNTEAFF	TGTGCCAGCCAATCCCTGAACACTGAAGCTTTCTTT
TRBV18	TRBD1	TRBJ1-1	once	CASSQGADTEAFF	TGTGCCAGCTCACAGGGGGCAGACACTGAAGCTTTCTTT
TRBV30	-	TRBJ1-5	-	CAWSVGALGGNQPQHF	TGTGCCTGGAGTGTAGGGGCTCTCGGGGGCAATCAGCCCCAGCATTTT
TRBV28	-	TRBJ2-1	once	CASSSGGARNEQFF	TGTGCCAGCAGTTCGGGGGGCGCCCGAAATGAGCAGTTCTTC
TRBV7-9	TRBD1	TRBJ2-7	-	CASSSGQGSYEQYF	TGTGCCAGCAGCTCCGGACAGGGGAGCTACGAGCAGTACTTC
TRBV10-3	-	TRBJ1-1	-	CAIRPETGTWEAFF	TGTGCCATCAGACCAGAGACCGGGACCTGGGAAGCTTTCTTT
TRBV18	-	TRBJ2-7	-	CASSPTRGSSYEQYF	TGTGCCAGCTCACCTACCCGGGGTAGCTCCTACGAGCAGTACTTC
TRBV9	-	TRBJ2-7	-	CASSVGTGPYEQYF	TGTGCCAGCAGCGTAGGTACGGGCCCCTACGAGCAGTACTTC
TRBV5-1	-	TRBJ2-2	-	CASSLGLYTGELFF	TGCGCCAGCAGCTTGGGACTTTACACCGGGGAGCTGTTTTTT
TRBV5-5	TRBD1	TRBJ2-2	once	CASSSRPFGQGIVGTGELFF	TGTGCCAGCAGTTCACGACCCTTCGGACAGGGGATAGTTGGCACCGGGGAGCTGTTTTTT
TRBV5-1	TRBD1	TRBJ2-3	-	CASSLEDRETDTQYF	TGCGCCAGCAGCTTGGAGGACAGGGAAACAGATACGCAGTATTTT
TRBV7-8	-	TRBJ1-2	-	CASSSDGSGGYTF	TGTGCCAGCAGCTCAGACGGGTCTGGGGGCTACACCTTC
TRBV7-8	-	TRBJ1-5	-	CASSLSQNQPQHF	TGTGCCAGCAGCTTATCCCAGAATCAGCCCCAGCATTTT
TRBV28	-	TRBJ1-3	-	CASSSPAGSDGNTIYF	TGTGCCAGCAGTTCCCCTGCAGGGTCGGATGGAAACACCATATATTTT
TRBV2	TRBD1	TRBJ1-2	-	CASSQDRGNGYTF	TGTGCCAGCAGTCAGGACAGGGGGAATGGCTACACCTTC
TRBV7-3	TRBD1	TRBJ2-5	-	CASSLTGDREFRETQYF	TGTGCCAGCAGCTTAACTGGGGACAGGGAATTTCGGGAGACCCAGTACTTC
TRBV27	TRBD1	TRBJ2-1	-	CASSGQGLYNEQFF	TGTGCCAGCAGCGGACAGGGTCTCTACAATGAGCAGTTCTTC
TRBV2	-	TRBJ2-7	-	CASSGQLRMEQYF	TGTGCCAGCAGTGGCCAGCTCCGGATGGAGCAGTACTTC
TRBV5-4	-	TRBJ1-2	few	CASSLIGFSGATHRSYTF	TGTGCCAGCAGCTTGATAGGTTTTTCCGGGGCAACGCATAGGAGCTACACCTTC
TRBV7-9	-	TRBJ2-7	-	CASSWGWSEQYF	TGTGCCAGCAGCTGGGGATGGAGCGAGCAGTACTTC
TRBV21-1	-	TRBJ1-2	once	CASSSPFRGVHYGYTF	TGTGCCAGCAGCAGTCCATTTAGGGGCGTTCACTATGGCTACACCTTC
TRBV5-6	-	TRBJ1-5	-	CASSLIGSNQPQHF	TGTGCCAGCAGCTTAATCGGTAGCAATCAGCCCCAGCATTTT
TRBV10-1	TRBD1	TRBJ2-7	-	CASSGDRYEQYF	TGCGCCAGCAGTGGGGACAGGTACGAGCAGTACTTC
TRBV15	TRBD1	TRBJ1-4	-	CATSRDRADEKLFF	TGTGCCACCAGCCGGGACAGGGCTGATGAAAAACTGTTTTTT
TRBV18	TRBD2	TRBJ2-2	-	CASSPSASGVTGELFF	TGTGCCAGCTCACCTTCGGCTAGCGGGGTCACCGGGGAGCTGTTTTTT
TRBV4-3	-	TRBJ1-1	once	CASSRWQENTEAFF	TGCGCCAGCAGCCGTTGGCAGGAGAACACTGAAGCTTTCTTT
TRBV5-1	TRBD2	TRBJ2-7	few	CASSLGRGSEQYF	TGCGCCAGCAGCTTGGGACGCGGGAGCGAGCAGTACTTC
TRBV6-1	-	TRBJ2-4	-	CASSTSSGAKNIQYF	TGTGCCAGCAGTACTAGCTCCGGGGCCAAAAACATTCAGTACTTC
TRBV20-1	-	TRBJ1-1	-	CSARLNTEAFF	TGCAGTGCGAGGTTGAACACTGAAGCTTTCTTT
TRBV10-3	TRBD1	TRBJ2-7	-	CATARDRAHEQYF	TGTGCCACCGCGCGGGACAGGGCCCACGAGCAGTACTTC
TRBV28	-	TRBJ2-6	-	CASSSGGSSYGANVLTF	TGTGCCAGCAGCTCCGGGGGATCTTCTTATGGGGCCAACGTCCTGACTTTC
TRBV7-9	-	TRBJ2-4	-	CASSLGTAKNIQYF	TGTGCCAGCAGCCTAGGGACGGCCAAAAACATTCAGTACTTC
TRBV7-2	TRBD1	TRBJ2-2	-	CASSLWGQANPGELFF	TGTGCCAGCAGCTTATGGGGACAGGCGAACCCCGGGGAGCTGTTTTTT
TRBV18	TRBD2	TRBJ2-1	-	CASSPPAGVDNEQFF	TGTGCCAGCTCACCCCCCGCGGGAGTGGACAATGAGCAGTTCTTC
TRBV30	-	TRBJ1-5	-	CAWSVSSYSNQPQHF	TGTGCCTGGAGTGTAAGTTCCTATAGCAATCAGCCCCAGCATTTT
TRBV4-1	-	TRBJ1-1	-	CASSRNIHRANTEAFF	TGCGCCAGCAGCCGTAACATTCACCGGGCTAACACTGAAGCTTTCTTT
TRBV5-4	TRBD1	TRBJ1-6	few	CASSWGTGVSPLHF	TGTGCCAGCAGCTGGGGGACAGGGGTTTCACCCCTCCACTTT
TRBV11-2	-	TRBJ1-2	-	CASSLRPQGGLYGYTF	TGTGCCAGCAGCTTAAGGCCACAGGGCGGGCTCTATGGCTACACCTTC
TRBV6-1	TRBD1	TRBJ1-5	-	CASRSGTGYQPQHF	TGTGCCAGCAGGTCCGGGACAGGTTATCAGCCCCAGCATTTT
TRBV5-4	-	TRBJ2-5	-	CASRPDLYQETQYF	TGTGCCAGCAGACCGGACCTTTACCAAGAGACCCAGTACTTC
TRBV15	-	TRBJ2-7	-	CATSNQGYEQYF	TGTGCCACCAGCAACCAGGGTTACGAGCAGTACTTC
TRBV18	-	TRBJ2-5	-	CASSPPTPQETQYF	TGTGCCAGCTCACCACCCACACCACAAGAGACCCAGTACTTC
TRBV27	-	TRBJ1-4	-	CASSSSAANEKLFF	TGTGCCAGCAGTTCGTCAGCGGCTAATGAAAAACTGTTTTTT
TRBV6-1	-	TRBJ1-1	-	CASRTTVNTEAFF	TGTGCCAGCAGGACTACAGTGAACACTGAAGCTTTCTTT
TRBV30	TRBD2	TRBJ2-1	-	CAVGTSGNIGGQFF	TGTGCCGTCGGGACTAGCGGGAACATTGGTGGGCAGTTCTTC
TRBV9	-	TRBJ1-5	few	CASSVEAGRPQHF	TGTGCCAGCAGCGTAGAGGCAGGGAGGCCCCAGCATTTT
TRBV6-5	-	TRBJ2-2	-	CASSYSSRLDTGELFF	TGTGCCAGCAGTTACTCGTCTCGGTTAGACACCGGGGAGCTGTTTTTT
TRBV30	-	TRBJ2-6	-	CAWSVGQLGAGANVLTF	TGTGCCTGGAGTGTAGGCCAGCTAGGCGCTGGGGCCAACGTCCTGACTTTC
TRBV18	-	TRBJ1-4	once	CASSPFTGSSNPTSTNEKLFF	TGTGCCAGCTCACCATTCACAGGGTCCTCCAACCCGACCTCAACTAATGAAAAACTGTTTTTT
TRBV11-2	-	TRBJ1-2	-	CASSLDGEYCGYTF	TGTGCCAGCAGCTTAGATGGGGAGTACTGTGGCTACACCTTC
TRBV4-2	TRBD2	TRBJ2-2	-	CASSQDLLAGHTGELFF	TGTGCCAGCAGCCAAGATCTACTAGCGGGGCACACCGGGGAGCTGTTTTTT
TRBV18	TRBD2	TRBJ2-1	once	CASSPLAGLVINEQFF	TGTGCCAGCTCACCTTTAGCGGGATTGGTAATCAATGAGCAGTTCTTC
TRBV6-5	-	TRBJ1-2	-	CASSYSLGQSYGYTF	TGTGCCAGCAGTTACTCGCTAGGACAGAGCTATGGCTACACCTTC
TRBV18	-	TRBJ1-1	-	CASSPYSSRGTEAFF	TGTGCCAGCTCACCGTACAGCTCGAGAGGGACTGAAGCTTTCTTT
TRBV30	TRBD1	TRBJ2-1	-	CAWTRGQRPNNEQFF	TGTGCCTGGACTAGGGGACAGAGGCCCAACAATGAGCAGTTCTTC
TRBV7-9	-	TRBJ2-7	-	CASSSDRNYEQYF	TGTGCCAGCAGCTCCGACAGGAACTACGAGCAGTACTTC
TRBV7-2	TRBD2	TRBJ2-5	-	CASSARTSGQETQYF	TGTGCCAGCAGCGCACGGACTAGCGGCCAAGAGACCCAGTACTTC
TRBV6-6	-	TRBJ1-2	-	CASRQQGNINYGYTF	TGTGCCAGCAGACAACAGGGTAACATAAACTATGGCTACACCTTC